A selection of T cell receptor beta chains follows, all from one sample in a study of OX40 agonist ivuxolimab in advanced cancers. The protocol was immunoSEQ multiplex PCR, while the TCRdb copy is restricted to in-frame clones and leaves out a portion. The data show roughly 63,000 clones, with about 88% seen just once and 1% to 1.5% held by the top ten. The specimen comprised CD4+ or CD8+ T cells sorted from blood, sampled in a trial of the OX40 agonist ivuxolimab. The receptor set was obtained from an adult with an advanced solid tumor such as melanoma, head and neck, liver or kidney cancer. CDR3s leave out the opening cysteine and the closing phenylalanine or tryptophan. Fields, in order: clone size, J gene, V gene, CDR3 protein. The listing skips clone size in some rows; elsewhere it reads once, few, many or a size class.

- TRBJ1-4 TRBV5-1 ASSLEAPTNEKLF
- TRBJ2-5 TRBV19 ASSTIGSGMRETQY
- TRBJ1-4 TRBV6-1 ASKAGMREKLF
- TRBJ2-5 TRBV27 ASRIRDSGGQETQY
- TRBJ1-1 TRBV7-9 ATAYRVTEAF
- TRBJ2-7 TRBV6-6 ASSRAGTGETYEQY
- TRBJ2-1 TRBV7-3 ASSSGQGNEQF
- TRBJ2-1 TRBV5-1 ASSFREHWEQF
- TRBJ1-3 TRBV5-4 ASSRGGTNSGNTIY
- TRBJ1-4 TRBV10-2 ASSDRGATNEKLF
- TRBJ1-1 TRBV19 ASTAWDTEAF
- TRBJ2-5 TRBV5-1 ASQRLAGREETQY
- TRBJ1-2 TRBV11-2 ASSLPDSYGYA
- TRBJ2-7 TRBV11-2 ASGTSGGAHEQY
- TRBJ2-1 TRBV5-5 ASSLKGAAEVEQF
- TRBJ1-1 TRBV2 ASSLNFDFRRVAF
- TRBJ1-5 TRBV5-1 ASSLEGVSNQPQH
- TRBJ1-5 TRBV7-9 ASSDVTGQPQH
- TRBJ2-1 TRBV28 ASSSTAQGAIEQF
- TRBJ2-2 TRBV6-1 ASSVPTSVRELF
- TRBJ1-6 TRBV18 ASSPEGGSYNSPLH
- TRBJ1-1 TRBV9 ASSVSPRGTEAF
- TRBJ1-1 TRBV11-1 ASSLREGGFTEAF
- TRBJ1-2 TRBV7-8 ASSQHRVGDYGYT
- TRBJ2-7 TRBV7-6 ASSFTGTGNGEQY
- TRBJ1-6 TRBV11-2 ASRKGSWGNSPLH
- TRBJ1-2 TRBV6-1 ASSEWDPSYGYT
- TRBJ2-5 TRBV4-1 ASSQEGETQY
- TRBJ2-2 TRBV5-1 ASSFSSPDTGELF
- TRBJ2-3 TRBV7-6 ASSDSLTVDTQY
- TRBJ1-1 TRBV7-9 ASSSTGQPNTEAF
- TRBJ1-2 TRBV27 ASSAGGAGGPTLYGYT
once TRBJ1-6 TRBV30 AWSGVGERDSPLH
- TRBJ1-2 TRBV5-1 ASSPGGSSSYT
- TRBJ1-5 TRBV6-6 ASSDFRGQPQH
- TRBJ2-3 TRBV10-1 ASSDIGRDPDTQY
- TRBJ1-2 TRBV5-5 ASSLGLLWANYGYT